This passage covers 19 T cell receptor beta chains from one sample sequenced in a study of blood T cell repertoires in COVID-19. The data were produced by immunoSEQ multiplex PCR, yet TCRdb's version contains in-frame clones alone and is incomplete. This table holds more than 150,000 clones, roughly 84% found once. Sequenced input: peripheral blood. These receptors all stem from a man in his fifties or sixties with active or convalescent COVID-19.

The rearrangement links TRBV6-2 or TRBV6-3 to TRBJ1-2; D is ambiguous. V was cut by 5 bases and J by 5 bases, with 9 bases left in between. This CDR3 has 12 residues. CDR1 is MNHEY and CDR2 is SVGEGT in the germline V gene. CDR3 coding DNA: TGTGCCAGCAGTCTCCAGTTTTATGGCTACACCTTC. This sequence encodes CASSLQFYGYTF.

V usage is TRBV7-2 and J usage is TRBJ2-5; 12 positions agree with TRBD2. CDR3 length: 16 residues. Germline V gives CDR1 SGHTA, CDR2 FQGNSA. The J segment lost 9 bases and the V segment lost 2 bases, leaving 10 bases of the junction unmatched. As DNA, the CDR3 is TGTGCCAGCAGCTTACTTCCCCCGACTAGCGGGAGTTCCCAGTACTTC. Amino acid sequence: CASSLLPPTSGSSQYF. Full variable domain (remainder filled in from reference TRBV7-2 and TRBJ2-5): GAGVSQSPSNKVTEKGKDVELRCDPISGHTALYWYRQSLGQGLEFLIYFQGNSAPDKSGLPSDRFSAERTGGSVSTLTIQRTQQEDSAVYLCASSLLPPTSGSSQYFGPGTRLLVL.

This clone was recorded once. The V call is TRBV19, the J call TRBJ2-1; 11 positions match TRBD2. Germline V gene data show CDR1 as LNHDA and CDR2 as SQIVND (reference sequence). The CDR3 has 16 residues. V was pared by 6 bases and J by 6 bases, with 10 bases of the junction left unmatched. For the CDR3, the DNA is TGTGCCAGTAGGGGCTATTTAGCGGGAGGGCTCAATGAGCAGTTCTTC. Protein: CASRGYLAGGLNEQFF.

This chain's CDR3 is CASSFRGTTPTDTQYF. Here the CDR3 DNA reads TGTGCCAGCAGCTTCCGCGGGACTACTCCCACAGATACGCAGTATTTT. This chain connects TRBV9 to TRBJ2-3; TRBD2 matches 7 bases. The CDR3 consists of 16 residues. V lost 4 bases, J lost 2 bases, and 10 bases stayed unmatched. Germline CDR1 reads SGDLS; CDR2 reads YYNGEE.

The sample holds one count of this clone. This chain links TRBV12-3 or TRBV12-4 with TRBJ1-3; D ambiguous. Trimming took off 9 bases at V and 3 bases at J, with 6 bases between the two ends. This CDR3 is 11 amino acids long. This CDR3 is CASSYGNTIYF. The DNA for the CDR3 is TGTGCCAGTAGCTATGGAAACACCATATATTTT.

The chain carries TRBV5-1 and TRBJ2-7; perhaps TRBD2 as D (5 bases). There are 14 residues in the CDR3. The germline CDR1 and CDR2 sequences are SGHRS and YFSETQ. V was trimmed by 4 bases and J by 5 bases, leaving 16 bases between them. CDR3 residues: CASSRGQVPDEQYF. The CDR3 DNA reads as TGCGCCAGCAGCAGAGGGCAGGTACCAGACGAGCAGTACTTC.

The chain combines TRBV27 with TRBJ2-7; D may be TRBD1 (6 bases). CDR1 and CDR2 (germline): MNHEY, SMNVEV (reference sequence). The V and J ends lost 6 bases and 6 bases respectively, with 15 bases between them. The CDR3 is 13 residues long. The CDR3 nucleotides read TGTGCCAGCAGCCAAACCCGACAGGTCGAGCAGTACTTC. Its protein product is CASSQTRQVEQYF.

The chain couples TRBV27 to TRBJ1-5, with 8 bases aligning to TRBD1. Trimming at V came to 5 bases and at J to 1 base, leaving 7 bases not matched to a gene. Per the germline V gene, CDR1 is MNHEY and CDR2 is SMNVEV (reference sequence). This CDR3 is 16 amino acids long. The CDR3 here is CASSPFQGASNQPQHF. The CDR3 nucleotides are TGTGCCAGCAGTCCGTTCCAGGGGGCGAGCAATCAGCCCCAGCATTTT.

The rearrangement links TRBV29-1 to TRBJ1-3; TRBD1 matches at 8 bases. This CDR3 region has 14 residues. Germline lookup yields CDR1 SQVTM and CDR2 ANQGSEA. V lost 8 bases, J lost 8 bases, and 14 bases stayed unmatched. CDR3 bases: TGCAGCACCGATGAACAGGGGGAAGGGGACACCATATATTTT. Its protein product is CSTDEQGEGDTIYF.

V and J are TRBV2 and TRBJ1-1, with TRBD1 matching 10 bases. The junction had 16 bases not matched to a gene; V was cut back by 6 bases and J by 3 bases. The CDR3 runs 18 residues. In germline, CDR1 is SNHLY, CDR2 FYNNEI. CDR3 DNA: TGTGCCAGCAGGCCGACAGGGGGCGGATTGAGTATGGACACTGAAGCTTTCTTT. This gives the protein CASRPTGGGLSMDTEAFF.

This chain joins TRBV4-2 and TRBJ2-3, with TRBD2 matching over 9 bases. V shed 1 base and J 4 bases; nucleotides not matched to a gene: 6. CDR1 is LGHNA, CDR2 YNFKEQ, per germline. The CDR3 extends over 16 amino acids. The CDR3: CASSQVGLATADTQYF. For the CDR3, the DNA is TGTGCCAGCAGCCAAGTGGGACTAGCAACGGCAGATACGCAGTATTTT.

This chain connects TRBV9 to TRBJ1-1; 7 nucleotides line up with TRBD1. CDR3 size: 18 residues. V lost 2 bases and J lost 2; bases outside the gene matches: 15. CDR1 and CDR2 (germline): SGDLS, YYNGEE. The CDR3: CASSVSHGSGTANTEAFF. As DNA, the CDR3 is TGTGCCAGCAGCGTCAGCCATGGTTCCGGGACAGCCAACACTGAAGCTTTCTTT.

The CDR3, as DNA: TGCGCCAGCAGCCAAGAGTGGATGGTAGCGGGGGCTAGCACAGATACGCAGTATTTT. Protein sequence: CASSQEWMVAGASTDTQYF. This chain connects TRBV4-3 to TRBJ2-3; 9 bases are shared with TRBD2. Germline assignment: CDR1 LGHNA and CDR2 YSLEER. V trimming: 0 bases; J trimming: 0 bases; junction bases outside the gene matches: 10. CDR3 length: 19 residues.

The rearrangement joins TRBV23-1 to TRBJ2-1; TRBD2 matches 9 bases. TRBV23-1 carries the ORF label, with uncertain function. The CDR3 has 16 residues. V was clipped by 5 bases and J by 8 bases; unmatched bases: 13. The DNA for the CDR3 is TGCGCCAGCAGTAGCCCTGGACTAGCGTCAGGGTATGAGCAGTTCTTC. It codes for CASSSPGLASGYEQFF.

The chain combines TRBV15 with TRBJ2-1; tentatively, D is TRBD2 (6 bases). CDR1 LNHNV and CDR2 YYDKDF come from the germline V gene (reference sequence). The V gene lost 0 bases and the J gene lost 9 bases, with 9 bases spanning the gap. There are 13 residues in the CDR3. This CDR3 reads CATSRDRGSEQFF. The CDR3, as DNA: TGTGCCACCAGCAGAGATCGGGGGAGTGAGCAGTTCTTC. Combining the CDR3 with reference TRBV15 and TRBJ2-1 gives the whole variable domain DAMVIQNPRYQVTQFGKPVTLSCSQTLNHNVMYWYQQKSSQAPKLLFHYYDKDFNNEADTPDNFQSRRPNTSFCFLDIRSPGLGDTAMYLCATSRDRGSEQFFGPGTRLTVL.

CDR3 protein: CASSFERGEEFF. The CDR3, as DNA: TGTGCCAGCAGCTTCGAGAGAGGAGAAGAGTTCTTC. This chain joins TRBV5-6 and TRBJ2-1; no clear D gene. The ends were cut back, 2 bases at V and 14 bases at J, with 14 bases in the middle. This CDR3 spans 12 amino acids. CDR1 is SGHDT, CDR2 YYEEEE, per germline.

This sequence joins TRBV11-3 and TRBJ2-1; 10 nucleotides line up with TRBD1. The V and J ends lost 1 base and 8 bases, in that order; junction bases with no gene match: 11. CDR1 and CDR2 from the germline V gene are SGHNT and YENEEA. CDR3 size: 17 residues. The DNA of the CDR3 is TGTGCCAGCAGCTTAGGCTTCCGGACAGGGGGTATCGATGAGCAGTTCTTC. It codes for CASSLGFRTGGIDEQFF.

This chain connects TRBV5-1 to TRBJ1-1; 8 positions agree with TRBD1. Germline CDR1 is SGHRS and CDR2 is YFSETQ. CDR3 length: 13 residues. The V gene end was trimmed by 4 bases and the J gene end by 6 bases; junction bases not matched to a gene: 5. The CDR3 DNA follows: TGCGCCAGCAGCCCGGACAGGGAGGCTGAAGCTTTCTTT. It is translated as CASSPDREAEAFF.

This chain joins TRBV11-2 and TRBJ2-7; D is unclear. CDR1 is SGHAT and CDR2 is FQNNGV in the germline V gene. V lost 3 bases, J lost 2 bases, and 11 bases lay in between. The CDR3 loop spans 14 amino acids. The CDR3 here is CASSFFARTYEQYF. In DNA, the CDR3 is TGTGCCAGCAGCTTTTTTGCTAGGACCTACGAGCAGTACTTC.